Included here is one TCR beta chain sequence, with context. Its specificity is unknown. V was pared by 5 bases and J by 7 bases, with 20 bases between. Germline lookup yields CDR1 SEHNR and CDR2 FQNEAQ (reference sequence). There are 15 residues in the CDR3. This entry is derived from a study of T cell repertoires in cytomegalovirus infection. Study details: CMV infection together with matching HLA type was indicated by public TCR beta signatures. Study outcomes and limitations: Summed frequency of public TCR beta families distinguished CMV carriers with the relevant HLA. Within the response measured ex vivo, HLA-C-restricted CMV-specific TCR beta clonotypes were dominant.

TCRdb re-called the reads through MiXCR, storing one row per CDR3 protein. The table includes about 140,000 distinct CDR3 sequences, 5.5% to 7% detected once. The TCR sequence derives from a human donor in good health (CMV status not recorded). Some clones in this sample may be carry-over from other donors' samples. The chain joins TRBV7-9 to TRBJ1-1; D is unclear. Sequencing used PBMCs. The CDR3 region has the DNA TGTGCCAGCAGCCCACGTCCCCCCGCCCCCAATGAAGCTTTCTTT. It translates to CASSPRPPAPNEAFF.